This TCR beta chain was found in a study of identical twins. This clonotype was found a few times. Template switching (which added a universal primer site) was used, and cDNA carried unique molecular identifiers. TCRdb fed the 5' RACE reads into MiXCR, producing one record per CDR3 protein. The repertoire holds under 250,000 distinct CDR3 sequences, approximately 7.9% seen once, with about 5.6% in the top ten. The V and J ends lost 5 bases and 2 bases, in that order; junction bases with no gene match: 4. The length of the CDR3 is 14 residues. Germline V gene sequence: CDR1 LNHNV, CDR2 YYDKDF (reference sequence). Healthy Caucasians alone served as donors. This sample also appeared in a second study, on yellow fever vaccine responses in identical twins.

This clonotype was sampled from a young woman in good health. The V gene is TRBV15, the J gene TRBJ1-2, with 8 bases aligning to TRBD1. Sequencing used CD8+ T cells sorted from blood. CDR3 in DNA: TGTGCCACCAGCTCGGACAGGGCCAACTATGGCTACACCTTC. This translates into CATSSDRANYGYTF.